The rows below give T cell receptor beta chains drawn from one sample of a study of regulatory T cells in long-lasting Graves disease. TCRdb reprocessed the multiplex PCR reads via MiXCR and lists one record per CDR3 protein. Of hundreds of thousands of distinct CDR3 sequences detected, under 20% appear once; the ten largest clones hold 15% to 20%. These same data were also listed under a study on T cells in Graves' hyperthyroidism and ophthalmopathy.

The source was peripheral blood mononuclear cells (PBMCs), collected at new diagnosis, from a patient treated with antithyroid drugs. The receptors stem from a woman aged 30 to 39 with Graves disease. Each CDR3 is given with its conserved first and last residue. Fields, in order: V gene, clone size, D gene, J gene, CDR3 protein, CDR3 DNA. D genes are given only for firm matches. Size is omitted from some rows. Given values are once, few, many or a class for expanded clones.

v_gene: TRBV7-9; abundance: .; d_gene: TRBD1; j_gene: TRBJ1-2; CDR3aa: CASSLALGQGARNYGYTF; CDR3nt: TGTGCCAGCAGCTTAGCTTTGGGACAGGGGGCGCGGAACTATGGCTACACCTTC
v_gene: TRBV12-3/TRBV12-4; abundance: few; d_gene: TRBD2; j_gene: TRBJ2-1; CDR3aa: CASKLTSGSWQFF; CDR3nt: TGTGCCAGCAAATTGACTAGCGGGAGTTGGCAGTTCTTC
v_gene: TRBV27; abundance: few; d_gene: .; j_gene: TRBJ1-2; CDR3aa: CASSPLSSTGSYGYTF; CDR3nt: TGTGCCAGCAGTCCCCTTAGTAGTACAGGGTCCTATGGCTACACCTTC
v_gene: TRBV28; abundance: .; d_gene: .; j_gene: TRBJ1-1; CDR3aa: CASSPGGRGPRTEAFF; CDR3nt: TGTGCCAGCAGCCCGGGGGGACGGGGCCCGAGGACTGAAGCTTTCTTT
v_gene: TRBV27; abundance: many; d_gene: .; j_gene: TRBJ1-5; CDR3aa: CASSLNSYSNQPQHF; CDR3nt: TGTGCCAGCAGTTTAAACAGCTATAGCAATCAGCCCCAGCATTTT
v_gene: TRBV2; abundance: many; d_gene: .; j_gene: TRBJ1-5; CDR3aa: CASSDTWGVGQPQHF; CDR3nt: TGTGCCAGCAGCGACACTTGGGGGGTAGGTCAGCCCCAGCATTTT
v_gene: TRBV6-1; abundance: many; d_gene: TRBD2; j_gene: TRBJ2-7; CDR3aa: CAIRTSGGTYEQYF; CDR3nt: TGTGCCATCCGGACTAGCGGGGGCACCTACGAGCAGTACTTC
v_gene: TRBV28; abundance: many; d_gene: .; j_gene: TRBJ1-2; CDR3aa: CAIIRGSSGYGYTF; CDR3nt: TGTGCCATCATTAGGGGAAGCTCTGGCTATGGCTACACCTTC
v_gene: TRBV20-1; abundance: .; d_gene: TRBD1; j_gene: TRBJ2-7; CDR3aa: CSARDYQGQGMSDEQYF; CDR3nt: TGCAGTGCTAGAGATTACCAAGGACAGGGGATGTCTGACGAGCAGTACTTC
v_gene: TRBV29-1; abundance: many; d_gene: .; j_gene: TRBJ2-5; CDR3aa: CSVGPKNQETQYF; CDR3nt: TGCAGCGTGGGACCGAAAAACCAAGAGACCCAGTACTTC
v_gene: TRBV18; abundance: .; d_gene: TRBD1; j_gene: TRBJ1-2; CDR3aa: CASSETGEANYGYTF; CDR3nt: TGTGCCAGCTCAGAAACAGGGGAAGCTAACTATGGCTACACCTTC
v_gene: TRBV2; abundance: many; d_gene: .; j_gene: TRBJ1-6; CDR3aa: CASRELPEPRSPLHF; CDR3nt: TGTGCCAGTAGAGAACTACCGGAGCCCCGTTCACCCCTCCACTTT
v_gene: TRBV28; abundance: many; d_gene: TRBD1; j_gene: TRBJ1-1; CDR3aa: CASGSRGRVAEAFF; CDR3nt: TGTGCCAGCGGGAGCAGGGGGCGTGTGGCTGAAGCTTTCTTT
v_gene: TRBV6-5; abundance: few; d_gene: .; j_gene: TRBJ1-2; CDR3aa: CASSYGRFAGYTF; CDR3nt: TGTGCCAGCAGTTATGGAAGGTTTGCTGGCTACACCTTC
v_gene: TRBV6-2/TRBV6-3; abundance: few; d_gene: .; j_gene: TRBJ1-3; CDR3aa: CASRGVATAYF; CDR3nt: TGTGCCAGCAGAGGTGTGGCTACGGCGTATTTT
v_gene: TRBV6-1; abundance: few; d_gene: TRBD1; j_gene: TRBJ1-2; CDR3aa: CASSEFAAGGYRGYTF; CDR3nt: TGTGCCAGCAGTGAATTCGCGGCAGGGGGATATCGCGGCTACACCTTC
v_gene: TRBV19; abundance: few; d_gene: TRBD1; j_gene: TRBJ2-1; CDR3aa: CASSRAGGQGYNEQFF; CDR3nt: TGTGCCAGTAGTCGCGCAGGGGGACAGGGCTACAATGAGCAGTTCTTC
v_gene: TRBV30; abundance: many; d_gene: TRBD1; j_gene: TRBJ1-5; CDR3aa: CAWQPGQGQPQHF; CDR3nt: TGTGCCTGGCAGCCGGGACAGGGTCAGCCCCAGCATTTT
v_gene: TRBV7-9; abundance: few; d_gene: .; j_gene: TRBJ2-1; CDR3aa: CARKTEVPGNEQFF; CDR3nt: TGTGCCAGAAAGACGGAGGTCCCCGGCAATGAGCAGTTCTTC
v_gene: TRBV18; abundance: many; d_gene: .; j_gene: TRBJ2-1; CDR3aa: CASSPGSYNEQFF; CDR3nt: TGTGCCAGCAGCCCCGGTAGCTACAATGAGCAGTTCTTC
v_gene: TRBV28; abundance: many; d_gene: TRBD1; j_gene: TRBJ1-2; CDR3aa: CASSLPYPDRAGYTF; CDR3nt: TGTGCCAGCAGTTTACCGTATCCTGACAGGGCTGGATACACCTTC
v_gene: TRBV7-2; abundance: many; d_gene: TRBD2; j_gene: TRBJ2-3; CDR3aa: CASGGRAGTDTQYF; CDR3nt: TGTGCCAGCGGCGGGAGGGCCGGGACAGATACGCAGTATTTT
v_gene: TRBV6-2/TRBV6-3; abundance: .; d_gene: .; j_gene: TRBJ1-6; CDR3aa: CASSNLLTPLHF; CDR3nt: TGTGCCAGCAGTAATCTTTTAACACCCCTCCACTTT
v_gene: TRBV29-1; abundance: few; d_gene: .; j_gene: TRBJ1-4; CDR3aa: CSVEDPRQATNEKLFF; CDR3nt: TGCAGCGTTGAAGATCCGCGACAGGCAACTAATGAAAAACTGTTTTTT
v_gene: TRBV24-1; abundance: few; d_gene: .; j_gene: TRBJ2-1; CDR3aa: CAASDPPYDEQFF; CDR3nt: TGTGCCGCCAGTGATCCTCCGTACGATGAGCAGTTCTTC
v_gene: TRBV6-1; abundance: many; d_gene: .; j_gene: TRBJ1-5; CDR3aa: CASSRDTEFIVRQPQHF; CDR3nt: TGTGCCAGCAGTCGGGACACCGAGTTTATTGTTAGACAGCCCCAGCATTTT
v_gene: TRBV5-4; abundance: .; d_gene: TRBD1; j_gene: TRBJ1-1; CDR3aa: CASSPGTETEAFF; CDR3nt: TGTGCCAGCAGCCCCGGGACAGAAACTGAAGCTTTCTTT
v_gene: TRBV30; abundance: many; d_gene: .; j_gene: TRBJ2-7; CDR3aa: CAWSVVTGAYEQYF; CDR3nt: TGTGCCTGGAGTGTGGTGACTGGGGCCTACGAGCAGTACTTC
v_gene: TRBV7-3; abundance: .; d_gene: .; j_gene: TRBJ2-7; CDR3aa: CASSLTGDGFYEQYF; CDR3nt: TGTGCCAGCAGCTTAACTGGGGACGGTTTCTACGAGCAGTACTTC
v_gene: TRBV28; abundance: many; d_gene: TRBD1; j_gene: TRBJ2-7; CDR3aa: CASSLPTGLEEQYF; CDR3nt: TGTGCCAGCAGTTTACCGACAGGGCTGGAGGAGCAGTACTTC
v_gene: TRBV28; abundance: once; d_gene: TRBD1; j_gene: TRBJ2-7; CDR3aa: CASIAQGQGVYEQYF; CDR3nt: TGTGCCAGCATTGCTCAAGGACAGGGAGTTTACGAGCAGTACTTC
v_gene: TRBV19; abundance: .; d_gene: TRBD2; j_gene: TRBJ2-7; CDR3aa: CASSMAGASSYEQYF; CDR3nt: TGTGCCAGTAGTATGGCGGGAGCGAGCTCCTACGAGCAGTACTTC
v_gene: TRBV5-5; abundance: .; d_gene: .; j_gene: TRBJ2-7; CDR3aa: CASSPGEGGIYEQYF; CDR3nt: TGTGCCAGCAGCCCTGGCGAGGGGGGGATCTACGAGCAGTACTTC
v_gene: TRBV14; abundance: few; d_gene: .; j_gene: TRBJ2-5; CDR3aa: CASSQRSRELALGQETQYF; CDR3nt: TGTGCCAGCAGCCAACGCTCGAGAGAGTTGGCCCTGGGGCAAGAGACCCAGTACTTC
v_gene: TRBV6-1; abundance: many; d_gene: .; j_gene: TRBJ1-1; CDR3aa: CASRTGNMNTEAFF; CDR3nt: TGTGCCAGCAGGACCGGGAATATGAACACTGAAGCTTTCTTT
v_gene: TRBV6-1; abundance: many; d_gene: .; j_gene: TRBJ2-5; CDR3aa: CASSDSRGWETQYF; CDR3nt: TGTGCCAGCAGTGACAGTAGGGGCTGGGAGACCCAGTACTTC